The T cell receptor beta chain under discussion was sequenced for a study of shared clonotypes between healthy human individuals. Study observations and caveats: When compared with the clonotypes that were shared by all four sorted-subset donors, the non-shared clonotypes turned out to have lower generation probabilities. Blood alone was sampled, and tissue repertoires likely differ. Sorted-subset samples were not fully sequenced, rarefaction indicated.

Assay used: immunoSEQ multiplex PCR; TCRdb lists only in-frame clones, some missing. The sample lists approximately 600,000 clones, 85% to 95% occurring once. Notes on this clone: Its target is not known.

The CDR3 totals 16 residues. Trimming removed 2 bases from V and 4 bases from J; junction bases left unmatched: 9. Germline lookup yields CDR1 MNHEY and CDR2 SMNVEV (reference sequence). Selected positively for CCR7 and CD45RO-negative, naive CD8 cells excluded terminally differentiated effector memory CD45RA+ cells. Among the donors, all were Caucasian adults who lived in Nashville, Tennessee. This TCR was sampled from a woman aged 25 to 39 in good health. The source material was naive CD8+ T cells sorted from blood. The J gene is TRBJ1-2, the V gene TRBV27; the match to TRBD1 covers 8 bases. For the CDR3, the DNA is TGTGCCAGCAGTTTAGGACAGGGTGGATTGAGCTATGGCTACACCTTC. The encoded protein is CASSLGQGGLSYGYTF.